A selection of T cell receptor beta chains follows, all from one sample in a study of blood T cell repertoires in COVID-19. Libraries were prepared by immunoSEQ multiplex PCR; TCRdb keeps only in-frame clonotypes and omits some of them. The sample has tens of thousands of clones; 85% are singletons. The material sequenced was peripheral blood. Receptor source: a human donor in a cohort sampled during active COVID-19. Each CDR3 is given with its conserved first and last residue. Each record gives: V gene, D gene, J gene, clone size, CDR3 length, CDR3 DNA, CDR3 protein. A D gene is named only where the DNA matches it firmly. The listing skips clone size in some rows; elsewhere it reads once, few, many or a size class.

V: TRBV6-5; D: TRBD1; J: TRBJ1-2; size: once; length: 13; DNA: TGTGCCAGCAGGGGAGGACAGGTCTATGGCTACACCTTC; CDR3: CASRGGQVYGYTF
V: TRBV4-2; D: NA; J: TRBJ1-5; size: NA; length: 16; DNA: TGTGCCAGCAGCCAAGAAGAAGGAGTGCGCAATCAGCCCCAGCATTTT; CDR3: CASSQEEGVRNQPQHF
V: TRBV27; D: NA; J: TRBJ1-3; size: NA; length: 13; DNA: TGTGCCAGCAGTGAGGGATCTGGAAACACCATATATTTT; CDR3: CASSEGSGNTIYF
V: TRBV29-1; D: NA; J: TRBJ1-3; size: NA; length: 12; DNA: TGCAGCGTTGACAGGGGCGGAAACACCATATATTTT; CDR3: CSVDRGGNTIYF
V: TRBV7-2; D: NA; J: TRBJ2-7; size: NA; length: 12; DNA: TGTGCCAGCAGCTTAGACATTTACGAGCAGTACTTC; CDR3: CASSLDIYEQYF
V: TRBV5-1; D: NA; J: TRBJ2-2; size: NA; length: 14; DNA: TGCGCCAGCAGCGCGCAGGAGAACACCGGGGAGCTGTTTTTT; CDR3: CASSAQENTGELFF
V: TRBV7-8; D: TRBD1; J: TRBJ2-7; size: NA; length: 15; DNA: TGTGCCAGCAGCTTAGCGCGGGGACAGGGTACCGAGCAGTACTTC; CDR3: CASSLARGQGTEQYF
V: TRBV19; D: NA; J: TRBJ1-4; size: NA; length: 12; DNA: TGTGCCAGCCGGGCGGGGAATGAAAAACTGTTTTTT; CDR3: CASRAGNEKLFF
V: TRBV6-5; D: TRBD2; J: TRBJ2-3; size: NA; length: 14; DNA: TGTGCCTCGCAGACTAGCGGCCCTTTCTATACGCAGTATTTT; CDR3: CASQTSGPFYTQYF
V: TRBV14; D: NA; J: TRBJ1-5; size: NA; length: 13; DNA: TGTGCCAGCAGCTTGGACTTTAATCAGCCCCAGCATTTT; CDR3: CASSLDFNQPQHF
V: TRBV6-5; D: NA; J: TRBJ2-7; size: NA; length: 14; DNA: TGTGCCAGCAGCCCCGGGGGAGTTTCCTACGAGCAGTACTTC; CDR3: CASSPGGVSYEQYF
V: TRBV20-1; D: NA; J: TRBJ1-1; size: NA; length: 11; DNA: TGCAGTGCTAAAAACCATGCGGAAGCTTTCTTT; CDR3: CSAKNHAEAFF
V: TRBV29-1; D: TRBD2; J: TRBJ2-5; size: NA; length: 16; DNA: TGCAGCGTTGGGGCTAGCGGGAGCTGGGGCCAAGAGACCCAGTACTTC; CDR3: CSVGASGSWGQETQYF
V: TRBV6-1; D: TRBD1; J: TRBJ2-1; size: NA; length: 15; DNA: TGTGCCAGCAGTGACAGACAGGGGGGATACAATGAGCAGTTCTTC; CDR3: CASSDRQGGYNEQFF
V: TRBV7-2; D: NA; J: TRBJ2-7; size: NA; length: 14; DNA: TGTGCCAGCAGCCCGAACATCGCCTCCTACGAGCAGTACTTC; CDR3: CASSPNIASYEQYF
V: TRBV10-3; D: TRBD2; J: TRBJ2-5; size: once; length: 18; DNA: TGTGCCATCAGTGAGTTGGGAAGACTAGCGGGATACCAAGAGACCCAGTACTTC; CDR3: CAISELGRLAGYQETQYF
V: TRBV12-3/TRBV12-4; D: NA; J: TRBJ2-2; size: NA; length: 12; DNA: TGTGCCAGCCCCCGATCGAGGGGGGAGCTGTTTTTT; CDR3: CASPRSRGELFF
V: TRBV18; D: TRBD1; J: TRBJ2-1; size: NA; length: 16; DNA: TGTGCCAGCTCACCACCGGGGAACAGGGGATACGGTGAGCAGTTCTTC; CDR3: CASSPPGNRGYGEQFF
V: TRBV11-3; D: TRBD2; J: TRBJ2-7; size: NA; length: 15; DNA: TGTGCCAGCAGCCAAGGGCTAGCGGGAGGCTACGAGCAGTACTTC; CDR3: CASSQGLAGGYEQYF
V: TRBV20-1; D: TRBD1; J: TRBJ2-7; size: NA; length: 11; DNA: TGCAGTGCTGCGACAGGGGGTGAGCAGTACTTC; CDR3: CSAATGGEQYF
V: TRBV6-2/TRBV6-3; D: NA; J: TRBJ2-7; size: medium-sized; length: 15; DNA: TGTGCCAGCAGCCTCACGGGAGATGCCACCTACGAGCAGTACTTC; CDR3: CASSLTGDATYEQYF
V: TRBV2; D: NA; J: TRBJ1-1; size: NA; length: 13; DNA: TGTGCCAGCAGTACTGCGCCGAACACTGAAGCTTTCTTT; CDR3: CASSTAPNTEAFF
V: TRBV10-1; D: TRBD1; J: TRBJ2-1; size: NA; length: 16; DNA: TGCGCCAGCAGTGCTTACTCGGGACAGGGGGCCAATGAGCAGTTCTTC; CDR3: CASSAYSGQGANEQFF
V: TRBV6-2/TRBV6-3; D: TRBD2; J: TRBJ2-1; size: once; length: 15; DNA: TGTGCCAGCAGCCGGACTAGCTGGGGGGTCCATGAGCAGTTCTTC; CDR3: CASSRTSWGVHEQFF
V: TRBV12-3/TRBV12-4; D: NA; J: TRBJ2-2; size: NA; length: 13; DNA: TGTGCCAGCAGCTGGCTAGAGGGCGGGGAGCTGTTTTTT; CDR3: CASSWLEGGELFF
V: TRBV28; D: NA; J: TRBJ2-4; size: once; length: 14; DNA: TGTGCCAGCAGCCTAGGGGCTTCCCAAAACATTCAGTACTTC; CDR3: CASSLGASQNIQYF